This T cell receptor beta chain comes out of a study of blood T cell repertoires in COVID-19. Across the study: Spain, Italy and the United States supplied samples that represented acute and convalescent COVID-19. Sample material is recorded as cDNA or gDNA derived from T cells, B-cell-depleted T cells, or PBMCs.

This clone was counted once. The assay was immunoSEQ multiplex PCR, and TCRdb's table has in-frame clones only and misses some. The data show 300,000 to 400,000 clones, roughly 86% seen once. CDR1 is LNHNV and CDR2 is YYDKDF in the germline V gene (reference sequence). The CDR3 covers 15 residues. V dropped 0 bases and J dropped 0 bases, with 9 bases sitting between them. It was during active infection that Seattle patients were enrolled and then longitudinally followed. The J gene is TRBJ2-7, the V gene TRBV15; a weak D match, TRBD2 (6 bases). The clonotype originates from a woman in her 70s with COVID-19, enrolled during active disease. Material: peripheral blood. CDR3 in amino acids: CATSREGGPSYEQYF. CDR3 sequence (DNA): TGTGCCACCAGCAGAGAGGGGGGACCCTCCTACGAGCAGTACTTC.